This entry lists 29 T cell receptor beta chains sequenced from one sample in a study of cytomegalovirus exposure and HLA in healthy donors. TCRdb's copy holds only in-frame clones and misses some; the assay was immunoSEQ multiplex PCR. The sample includes around 350,000 clones, about nine tenths of them seen just once. The sequenced sample was PBMCs. Receptors were obtained from a woman younger than 35 in good health and CMV-seronegative.

V and J are TRBV9 and TRBJ2-5, with 16 bases matching TRBD2. This CDR3 has 18 amino acids. Germline V gene lookup returns CDR1 SGDLS and CDR2 YYNGEE. V was clipped by 4 bases and J by 2 bases; unmatched bases: 8. The CDR3 DNA sequence: TGTGCCAGCAGCACCGGGACTAGCGGGGGGGCCGGGCAAGAGACCCAGTACTTC. This translates into CASSTGTSGGAGQETQYF.

This chain connects TRBV18 to TRBJ2-1; 8 positions agree with TRBD2. The CDR3 runs 14 residues. With 6 bases clipped from V and 6 bases from J, the junction kept 7 bases outside the gene matches. Germline V gives CDR1 KGHSH, CDR2 LQKENI. CDR3 amino acids: CASSPRREGNEQFF. In DNA form, the CDR3 reads TGTGCCAGCTCGCCCCGACGGGAGGGCAATGAGCAGTTCTTC.

The DNA for the CDR3 is TGTGCCAGCAGCGTTGGGGACAGGGGTTTGGGTCAGCCCCAGCATTTT. Translated, it gives CASSVGDRGLGQPQHF. V usage is TRBV5-5 and J usage is TRBJ1-5; TRBD1 agrees at 10 bases. This CDR3 spans 16 amino acids. Unmatched junction bases numbered 10, after V lost 4 bases and J lost 6 bases. The germline CDR1 and CDR2 sequences are SGHKS and YYEKEE (reference sequence).

V and J are TRBV9 and TRBJ2-7, with D possibly matching TRBD2 (5 bases). Trimming shortened V by 0 bases and J by 7 bases, and 5 bases separated the two germline ends. Germline assignment: CDR1 SGDLS and CDR2 YYNGEE. The CDR3 has 11 amino acids. CDR3 sequence: CASSVGGEQYF. Written as DNA, the CDR3 is TGTGCCAGCAGCGTAGGCGGGGAGCAGTACTTC. Filled out from reference TRBV9 and TRBJ2-7, the complete variable domain reads DSGVTQTPKHLITATGQRVTLRCSPRSGDLSVYWYQQSLDQGLQFLIQYYNGEERAKGNILERFSAQQFPDLHSELNLSSLELGDSALYFCASSVGGEQYFGPGTRLTVT.

The chain is built from TRBV5-4 and TRBJ2-7; 8 bases are shared with TRBD1. Germline lookup yields CDR1 SGHNT and CDR2 YYREEE (reference sequence). The length of the CDR3 is 15 residues. Trimming at V came to 1 base and at J to 6 bases, leaving 9 bases not matched to a gene. The CDR3 sequence is CASSLPIGQGAEQYF. The CDR3 DNA reads TGTGCCAGCAGCTTGCCGATCGGACAGGGCGCCGAGCAGTACTTC.

V usage is TRBV27 and J usage is TRBJ2-7; 7 bases map to TRBD2. The germline gives CDR1 MNHEY, CDR2 SMNVEV (reference sequence). The ends lost 6 bases at V and 3 bases at J; junction bases unmatched: 5. The CDR3 has 13 amino acids. The CDR3, as DNA: TGTGCCAGCAGCCCTAGCGGAATCTACGAGCAGTACTTC. The encoded protein is CASSPSGIYEQYF.

The chain joins TRBV2 to TRBJ2-1; D is undetermined. The CDR3 has 12 amino acids. V was trimmed by 7 bases and J by 4 bases, leaving 8 bases between them. Germline CDR1 reads SNHLY; CDR2 reads FYNNEI. CDR3 DNA: TGTGCCAGCAATGGGCAGTACAATGAGCAGTTCTTC. It is translated as CASNGQYNEQFF.

V and J are TRBV27 and TRBJ1-4; possibly TRBD1 for D (5 bases). The CDR3 length is 16 residues. V lost 2 bases, J lost 0 bases, and 10 bases lay in between. Germline V lookup: CDR1 MNHEY, CDR2 SMNVEV (reference sequence). The CDR3 DNA sequence: TGTGCCAGCAGTTTAGAAAGGGGTGCAACTAATGAAAAACTGTTTTTT. Amino acids: CASSLERGATNEKLFF.

The rearrangement uses TRBV4-1 and TRBJ2-1; 8 bases are shared with TRBD2. V lost 3 bases and J lost 16; bases outside the gene matches: 8. This CDR3 has 12 residues. Looked up from germline, CDR1 is MGHRA and CDR2 is YSYEKL. CDR3 nucleotide sequence: TGCGCCAGCAGCCATGGGACTAGAGTATCATTCTTC. This encodes CASSHGTRVSFF.

This sequence joins TRBV10-1 and TRBJ2-7, with D perhaps TRBD2 (5 bases). V lost 6 bases and J 7 bases, leaving 25 bases between the germline ends. The CDR3 is 16 amino acids. CDR1 and CDR2 from the germline V gene are WNHNN and SYGVQD (reference sequence). In DNA form, the CDR3 reads TGCGCCAGCAGCGGCGCCGGACCCGCGGGCGGAGAGGAGCAGTACTTC. This gives the protein CASSGAGPAGGEEQYF.

This chain connects TRBV19 to TRBJ2-5; D is unclear. The V gene lost 4 bases and the J gene lost 0 bases, with 9 bases spanning the gap. The CDR3 covers 14 residues. Germline V lookup: CDR1 LNHDA, CDR2 SQIVND (reference sequence). The CDR3 region has the DNA TGTGCCAGTAGTAGTCCAGGTTACCAAGAGACCCAGTACTTC. Its translation: CASSSPGYQETQYF.

V usage is TRBV6-6 and J usage is TRBJ2-5; no reliable D call. CDR1 and CDR2 from the germline V gene are MNHNY and SVGAGI (reference sequence). This CDR3 contains 12 residues. V lost 0 bases, J lost 5 bases, and 4 bases lay in between. Written as DNA, the CDR3 is TGTGCCAGCAGTTACTCGTCGGAGACCCAGTACTTC. It yields the protein CASSYSSETQYF.

This chain joins TRBV6-5 and TRBJ2-7; 7 positions match TRBD1. The CDR3 runs to 15 residues. Germline values: CDR1 MNHEY, CDR2 SVGAGI. J was trimmed by 0 bases and V by 6 bases; bases with no gene match: 8. The CDR3 nucleotides read TGTGCCAGCAGCCTTGGGACAGAAGGCTCCTACGAGCAGTACTTC. This gives the protein CASSLGTEGSYEQYF.

The chain is built from TRBV29-1 and TRBJ2-7, with TRBD2 as a possible D gene (5 bases). Between the trimmed V and J ends, which lost 8 bases and 5 bases, there was a span of 16 bases. In germline, CDR1 is SQVTM, CDR2 ANQGSEA. This CDR3 contains 12 residues. The CDR3 DNA sequence: TGCAGCTTCCGGGCGGGTAGCCACGAGCAGTACTTC. Protein: CSFRAGSHEQYF.

This chain links TRBV2 with TRBJ2-1, with 7 nucleotides matching TRBD2. CDR1 is SNHLY, CDR2 FYNNEI, per germline. Unmatched junction bases numbered 13, after V lost 6 bases and J lost 5 bases. This CDR3 comprises 16 residues. Here the CDR3 reads CASRSSLALANNEQFF. The CDR3, as DNA: TGTGCCAGCAGGTCGTCACTAGCGTTGGCAAACAATGAGCAGTTCTTC.

V usage is TRBV11-2 and J usage is TRBJ2-7; 10 bases agree with TRBD2. This CDR3 is built from 17 residues. Germline CDR1 is SGHAT and CDR2 is FQNNGV. J was trimmed by 6 bases and V by 1 base; bases with no gene match: 12. CDR3 loop: CASSLVGSGGLPPEQYF. The CDR3 DNA is TGTGCCAGCAGCTTAGTAGGTAGCGGGGGGCTCCCGCCCGAGCAGTACTTC.

This sequence joins TRBV7-2 and TRBJ2-6; TRBD1 agrees at 9 bases. Unmatched junction bases numbered 5, after V lost 7 bases and J lost 1 base. The CDR3 loop spans 16 amino acids. Germline CDR1 is SGHTA and CDR2 is FQGNSA. CDR3 sequence (DNA): TGTGCCAGCAAGGGACAGGGCCTATCTGGGGCCAACGTCCTGACTTTC. Translation: CASKGQGLSGANVLTF.

The rearrangement uses TRBV5-1 and TRBJ1-1; D is perhaps TRBD1 (5 bases). CDR1 SGHRS and CDR2 YFSETQ come from the germline V gene. The V end was cut by 4 bases, the J end by 0 bases, with 16 bases between. The CDR3 loop spans 16 amino acids. Here the CDR3 DNA reads TGCGCCAGCAGCCCACATGGGGCAGGGTTGAACACTGAAGCTTTCTTT. The encoded protein is CASSPHGAGLNTEAFF.

The rearrangement links TRBV25-1 to TRBJ1-6; D not certain. The V end lost 4 bases, the J end lost 7 bases, and 11 bases lay between the germline ends. The CDR3 totals 14 residues. Germline assignment: CDR1 MGHDK and CDR2 SYGVNS. The CDR3 DNA reads TGTGCCAGCAGTGCTGGCGCGGTCAATTCACCCCTCCACTTT. It is translated as CASSAGAVNSPLHF.

The chain is built from TRBV18 and TRBJ1-1; possibly TRBD1 for D (5 bases). Trimming stripped 4 bases from V and 7 bases from J, with 7 bases between. The CDR3 length is 11 residues. Germline-derived CDR1 and CDR2 are KGHSH and LQKENI. The CDR3 bases are TGTGCCAGCTCACTTGACAGTGAAGCTTTCTTT. This gives the protein CASSLDSEAFF.

The V gene is TRBV28, the J gene TRBJ2-5; D ambiguous. V was pared by 2 bases and J by 5 bases, with 9 bases between. This CDR3 has 13 amino acids. CDR1 is MDHEN and CDR2 is SYDVKM in the germline V gene. The CDR3 reads CASSLDESETQYF. The CDR3 DNA reads TGTGCCAGCAGTTTAGATGAGAGTGAGACCCAGTACTTC.

This rearrangement joins TRBV7-6 to TRBJ2-3; D is possibly TRBD2 (5 bases). CDR1 and CDR2 (germline): SGHVS, FNYEAQ. This CDR3 has 15 amino acids. V lost 5 bases, J lost 5 bases, and 17 bases lay in between. CDR3: CASSPYKAGVDTQYF. CDR3 in DNA: TGTGCCAGCAGCCCATACAAAGCCGGGGTAGATACGCAGTATTTT.

This clone was picked up a small number of times. The chain is built from TRBV6-5 and TRBJ1-6; no clear D. CDR1 and CDR2 from the germline V gene are MNHEY and SVGAGI. This CDR3 has 15 amino acids. V was cut by 8 bases and J by 9 bases, with 20 bases left in between. CDR3 DNA: TGTGCCAGCTGCAAGATGGGAGGCGGGAGTTCACCCCTCCACTTT. Its protein product is CASCKMGGGSSPLHF.

This clone was counted once. V and J are TRBV6-6 and TRBJ2-1; D is unclear. The CDR3 totals 11 residues. V lost 4 bases to trimming and J lost 6 bases, with 4 bases between them. In germline, CDR1 is MNHNY, CDR2 SVGAGI (reference sequence). CDR3 DNA: TGTGCCAGCAGTTGGAGCAATGAGCAGTTCTTC. Its protein product is CASSWSNEQFF.

The rearrangement uses TRBV15 and TRBJ1-1; TRBD1 matches at 7 bases. There are 15 residues in the CDR3. V lost 5 bases, J lost 0 bases, and 6 bases stayed unmatched. Germline lookup yields CDR1 LNHNV and CDR2 YYDKDF (reference sequence). CDR3 in amino acids: CATSGDSRMNTEAFF. The CDR3 DNA sequence: TGTGCCACCAGCGGGGACAGCCGCATGAACACTGAAGCTTTCTTT.

This clone was detected only a few times. This sequence joins TRBV6-1 and TRBJ2-3; 7 bases are a match to TRBD2. Germline lookup yields CDR1 MNHNS and CDR2 SASEGT. The V and J ends lost 11 bases and 3 bases, in that order; junction bases with no gene match: 8. This CDR3 contains 13 residues. CDR3 sequence: CASRAGWTDTQYF. The CDR3 DNA reads TGTGCCTCCCGAGCGGGATGGACAGATACGCAGTATTTT.

In its sample, this clone was seen a few times. The J gene is TRBJ1-2, the V gene TRBV5-6; D is uncertain. The germline V and J ends were trimmed by 6 bases and 4 bases, with 13 bases remaining between them. The CDR3 covers 13 residues. Germline-derived CDR1 and CDR2 are SGHDT and YYEEEE. The CDR3 nucleotides read TGTGCCAGCACCACTCCCGGTATCTATGGCTACACCTTC. Protein sequence: CASTTPGIYGYTF.

The CDR3 DNA follows: TGTGCCAGCAGTGAGGGGACAGGGAGAGGGACCCAGTACTTC. Protein product: CASSEGTGRGTQYF. The gene calls are TRBV6-1 and TRBJ2-5; 9 nucleotides agree with TRBD1. The CDR3 is 14 residues long. Germline CDR1 is MNHNS and CDR2 is SASEGT. V lost 3 bases to trimming and J lost 7 bases; unmatched junction nucleotides: 6.

The chain uses TRBV7-9 and TRBJ2-1; a possible D gene is TRBD1 (6 bases). Germline CDR1 and CDR2: SEHNR and FQNEAQ (reference sequence). Deletions cut 3 bases from V and 7 bases from J, with 16 bases between. The CDR3 consists of 15 residues. CDR3 sequence: CASSFSMDRKNEQFF. For the CDR3, the DNA is TGTGCCAGCAGCTTCTCTATGGACAGAAAAAATGAGCAGTTCTTC.